This passage covers 20 T cell receptor beta chains from one sample sequenced in a study of OX40 agonist ivuxolimab in advanced cancers. The table came from immunoSEQ multiplex PCR; TCRdb's copy has only in-frame clones and leaves some out. The data hold more than 75,000 clones, with approximately 90% observed a single time. This sample comprised CD4+ or CD8+ T cells sorted from blood, obtained in a trial of the OX40 agonist ivuxolimab. The origin of the receptors is an adult with an advanced solid tumor such as melanoma, head and neck, liver or kidney cancer.

The chain joins TRBV29-1 to TRBJ1-3; D gene unclear. The CDR3 totals 11 residues. V was trimmed by 6 bases and J by 11 bases, leaving 14 bases between them. Germline CDR1 and CDR2: SQVTM and ANQGSEA. The CDR3 DNA is TGCAGCGTAGGTGGGGAGGAGGCCATATATTTT. This encodes CSVGGEEAIYF.

The rearrangement joins TRBV4-3 to TRBJ2-5; the match to TRBD1 covers 9 bases. Germline CDR1 and CDR2: LGHNA and YSLEER. V shed 4 bases, J shed 5 bases, and the junction held 11 bases outside the gene matches. This CDR3 comprises 16 residues. CDR3 protein: CASSPGGQGGFETQYF. The CDR3, as DNA: TGCGCCAGCAGCCCCGGGGGACAGGGTGGATTTGAGACCCAGTACTTC.

This sequence joins TRBV6-5 and TRBJ1-1; D ambiguous. This CDR3 is built from 15 residues. Trimming cost V 6 bases and J 1 base, with 15 bases left between them. CDR1 and CDR2 (germline): MNHEY, SVGAGI. CDR3 in DNA: TGTGCCAGCAGAGCTCGTATGGAAGAGAACACTGAAGCTTTCTTT. This sequence encodes CASRARMEENTEAFF.

The chain combines TRBV28 with TRBJ1-3; no clear D. V dropped 5 bases and J dropped 2 bases, with 16 bases sitting between them. The CDR3 spans 16 residues. The germline V gene has CDR1 MDHEN and CDR2 SYDVKM. As DNA, the CDR3 is TGTGCCAGCAGTACCCGTTTCGGGCGGACTGGAAACACCATATATTTT. Translating it yields CASSTRFGRTGNTIYF.

This clone was detected once. V usage is TRBV9 and J usage is TRBJ2-5; possibly TRBD2 for D (6 bases). The germline V and J ends were trimmed by 0 bases and 1 base, with 10 bases remaining between them. Germline CDR1 is SGDLS and CDR2 is YYNGEE. The CDR3 has 15 amino acids. In nucleotides, the CDR3 is TGTGCCAGCAGCGTAGCCCAGGGACTCCAAGAGACCCAGTACTTC. Translated: CASSVAQGLQETQYF.

This chain connects TRBV6-1 to TRBJ2-1; 13 bases line up with TRBD2. CDR3 length equals 17 residues. Germline V gene data show CDR1 as MNHNS and CDR2 as SASEGT. Trimming at V came to 2 bases and at J to 7 bases, leaving 8 bases not matched to a gene. CDR3 protein: CASSEPPTSGRGNEQFF. The CDR3 DNA follows: TGTGCCAGCAGTGAACCCCCAACTAGCGGGAGGGGTAATGAGCAGTTCTTC.

This chain uses TRBV30 with TRBJ1-6; D unresolved. CDR3 length: 13 amino acids. Deletions cut 4 bases from V and 10 bases from J, with 14 bases between. Germline V lookup: CDR1 GTSNPN, CDR2 SVGIG (reference sequence). The CDR3 DNA reads TGTGCCTGGACCGGGATCGAAGGGTCACCCCTCCACTTT. This codes for CAWTGIEGSPLHF.

For the CDR3, the DNA is TGTGCCATCAGCAGGGCCGCGTCTAATGAAAAACTGTTTTTT. Protein product: CAISRAASNEKLFF. The chain employs TRBV10-3 and TRBJ1-4; maybe TRBD1 (5 bases). In germline, CDR1 is ENHRY, CDR2 SYGVKD. The CDR3 runs 14 residues. Trimming pared 6 bases from V and 3 bases from J, leaving 11 bases between.

The chain recombines TRBV18 with TRBJ2-1; TRBD2 aligns across 9 bases. V was clipped by 3 bases and J by 5 bases; unmatched bases: 2. Looked up from germline, CDR1 is KGHSH and CDR2 is LQKENI. The CDR3 length is 14 residues. The CDR3 loop is CASSPTSGNNEQFF. The CDR3, as DNA: TGTGCCAGCTCACCGACTAGCGGTAACAATGAGCAGTTCTTC.

This clone is a singleton in its sample. The chain employs TRBV7-2 and TRBJ1-5; 10 bases are shared with TRBD1. Losses at the gene ends were 5 bases for V and 6 bases for J; bases not matched to a gene: 4. CDR1 and CDR2 from the germline V gene are SGHTA and FQGNSA. The CDR3 is 14 residues long. CDR3 DNA sequence: TGTGCCAGCAGCCAGGACAGGGGGGTTCAGCCCCAGCATTTT. Its protein is CASSQDRGVQPQHF.

The V call is TRBV5-1, the J call TRBJ1-2; TRBD1 matches at 10 bases. CDR3 length equals 13 residues. The germline V gene encodes CDR1 SGHRS and CDR2 YFSETQ. The trim removed 4 bases at V and 7 bases at J, leaving 4 bases unmatched. The CDR3 protein is CASSPGTGVGYTF. The CDR3 coding sequence is TGCGCCAGCAGCCCGGGGACAGGGGTTGGCTACACCTTC.

The chain carries TRBV5-5 and TRBJ1-2; D call uncertain. The CDR3 runs 13 residues. Germline loops: CDR1 SGHKS, CDR2 YYEKEE (reference sequence). The V end lost 5 bases, the J end lost 0 bases, and 8 bases lay between the germline ends. This CDR3 is CASRPKSNYGYTF. The CDR3 nucleotides read TGTGCCAGCAGACCGAAATCTAACTATGGCTACACCTTC. Supplemented by reference TRBV5-5 and TRBJ1-2, the full variable domain reads DAGVTQSPTHLIKTRGQQVTLRCSPISGHKSVSWYQQVLGQGPQFIFQYYEKEERGRGNFPDRFSARQFPNYSSELNVNALLLGDSALYLCASRPKSNYGYTFGSGTRLTVV.

As DNA, the CDR3 is TGTGCCAGCAGAGAGCAGGGGAATCAGCCCCAGCATTTT. This sequence encodes CASREQGNQPQHF. The chain has TRBV28 and TRBJ1-5, with TRBD1 as a possible D gene (6 bases). The V and J ends lost 6 bases and 4 bases respectively, with 10 bases between them. CDR1 and CDR2 (germline): MDHEN, SYDVKM. The CDR3 runs to 13 residues. The full variable domain, its missing parts supplied by reference TRBV28 and TRBJ1-5, is DVKVTQSSRYLVKRTGEKVFLECVQDMDHENMFWYRQDPGLGLRLIYFSYDVKMKEKGDIPEGYSVSREKKERFSLILESASTNQTSMYLCASREQGNQPQHFGDGTRLSIL.

The chain has TRBV7-9 and TRBJ1-2; possible D gene TRBD1, 5 bases. Looked up from germline, CDR1 is SEHNR and CDR2 is FQNEAQ (reference sequence). This CDR3 is built from 15 residues. Trimming shortened V by 1 base and J by 3 bases, and 12 bases separated the two germline ends. This CDR3 is CASSLETPGHYGYTF. CDR3 sequence (DNA): TGTGCCAGCAGCTTAGAAACCCCGGGGCACTATGGCTACACCTTC.

The chain recombines TRBV28 with TRBJ1-5, with a weak D call TRBD1 (5 bases). This CDR3 is 16 amino acids long. Germline V CDR1 and CDR2: MDHEN, SYDVKM. The V end was cut by 9 bases, the J end by 0 bases, with 18 bases between. This chain's CDR3 is CASFDFGGLSNQPQHF. DNA of the CDR3: TGTGCCAGTTTTGATTTCGGGGGTCTTAGCAATCAGCCCCAGCATTTT.

The CDR3 DNA reads TGTGCCAGAAGCCTAGGGACGAGCAATCAGCCCCAGCATTTT. This translates into CARSLGTSNQPQHF. The V gene is TRBV5-3, the J gene TRBJ1-5, with D possibly matching TRBD1 (5 bases). TRBV5-3 is annotated as an ORF whose role is uncertain. The CDR3 has 14 amino acids. Trimming took 4 bases from V and 1 from J, leaving 9 bases between them.

V gene TRBV30 combines with J gene TRBJ2-3, with 9 bases that match TRBD2. The trim removed 4 bases at V and 2 bases at J, leaving 7 bases unmatched. The V gene's germline CDR1 is GTSNPN and CDR2 SVGIG (reference sequence). This CDR3 is 15 amino acids long. Here the CDR3 reads CAWMGERGVTDTQYF. CDR3 in DNA: TGTGCCTGGATGGGGGAGCGGGGGGTCACAGATACGCAGTATTTT.

The rearrangement uses TRBV6-5 and TRBJ2-7; TRBD2 might be the D (5 bases). The V end was cut by 4 bases, the J end by 0 bases, with 13 bases between. From germline, CDR1 is MNHEY and CDR2 SVGAGI. CDR3 size: 15 residues. The CDR3 sequence is CASSSLGAGSYEQYV. The DNA of the CDR3 is TGTGCCAGCAGTTCCCTGGGAGCCGGCTCCTACGAGCAGTACGTC.

This clone was seen only once. This rearrangement joins TRBV5-4 to TRBJ1-4, with D possibly TRBD1 on 5 matching bases. CDR3 size: 15 residues. Trimming stripped 0 bases from V and 7 bases from J, with 13 bases between. CDR1 and CDR2 (germline): SGHNT, YYREEE (reference sequence). In nucleotides, the CDR3 is TGTGCCAGCAGCTTGGATGGCCCGGGACGTGAAAAACTGTTTTTT. Translating gives CASSLDGPGREKLFF.

The rearrangement uses TRBV7-2 and TRBJ1-2; 9 bases agree with TRBD1. The CDR3 has 15 residues. Unmatched junction bases numbered 7, after V lost 5 bases and J lost 3 bases. The germline gives CDR1 SGHTA, CDR2 FQGNSA. In DNA, the CDR3 is TGTGCCAGCAGCCCCAGAAGGGACAGGGACTATGGCTACACCTTC. Translated: CASSPRRDRDYGYTF.